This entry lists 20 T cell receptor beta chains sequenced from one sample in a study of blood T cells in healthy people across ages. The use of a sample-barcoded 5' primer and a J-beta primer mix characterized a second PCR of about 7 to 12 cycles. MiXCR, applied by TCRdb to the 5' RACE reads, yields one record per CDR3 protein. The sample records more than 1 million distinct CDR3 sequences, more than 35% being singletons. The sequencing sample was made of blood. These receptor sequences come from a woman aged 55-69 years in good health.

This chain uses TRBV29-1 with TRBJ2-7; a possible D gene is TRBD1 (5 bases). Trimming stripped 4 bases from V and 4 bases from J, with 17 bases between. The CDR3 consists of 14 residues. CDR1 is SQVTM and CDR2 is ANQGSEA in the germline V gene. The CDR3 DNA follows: TGCAGCGTTGTAAAACGAAGACAGCCATACGAGCAGTACTTC. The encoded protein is CSVVKRRQPYEQYF.

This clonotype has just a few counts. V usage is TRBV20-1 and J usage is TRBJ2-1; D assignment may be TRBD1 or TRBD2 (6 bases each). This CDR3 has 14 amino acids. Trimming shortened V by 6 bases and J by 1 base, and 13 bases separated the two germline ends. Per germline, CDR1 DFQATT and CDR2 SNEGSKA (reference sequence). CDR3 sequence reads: CSAKRGESYNEQFF. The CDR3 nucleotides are TGCAGTGCGAAAAGGGGGGAGTCCTACAATGAGCAGTTCTTC.

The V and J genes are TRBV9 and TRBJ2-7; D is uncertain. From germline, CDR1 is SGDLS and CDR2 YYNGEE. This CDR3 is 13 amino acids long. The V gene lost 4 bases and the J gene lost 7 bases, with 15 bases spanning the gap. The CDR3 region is CASSQRLAEEQYF. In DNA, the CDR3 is TGTGCCAGCAGCCAAAGACTGGCGGAGGAGCAGTACTTC.

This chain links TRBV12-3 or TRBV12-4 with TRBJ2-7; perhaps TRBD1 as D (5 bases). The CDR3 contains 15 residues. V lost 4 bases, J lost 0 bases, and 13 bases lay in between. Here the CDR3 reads CASSSTALFSYEQYF. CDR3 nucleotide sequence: TGTGCCAGCAGTTCGACAGCCCTCTTCTCCTACGAGCAGTACTTC.

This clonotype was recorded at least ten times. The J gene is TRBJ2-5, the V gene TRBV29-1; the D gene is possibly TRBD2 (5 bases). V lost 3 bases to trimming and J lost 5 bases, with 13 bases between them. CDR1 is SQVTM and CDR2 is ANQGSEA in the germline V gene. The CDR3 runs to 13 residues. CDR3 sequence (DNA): TGCAGCGTTGAGAGCGCCTCGGGGGAGACCCAGTACTTC. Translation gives CSVESASGETQYF.

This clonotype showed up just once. The CDR3 region is CASSRRIRLAGVLETQYF. In DNA, the CDR3 is TGTGCCAGCAGCCGAAGGATCAGACTAGCGGGAGTTTTGGAGACCCAGTACTTC. The rearrangement links TRBV14 to TRBJ2-7; 12 nucleotides line up with TRBD2. The DNA matches TRBJ2-5 better at its end, which makes the J call doubtful. Per the germline V gene, CDR1 is SGHDN and CDR2 is FVKESK. The length of the CDR3 is 18 residues.

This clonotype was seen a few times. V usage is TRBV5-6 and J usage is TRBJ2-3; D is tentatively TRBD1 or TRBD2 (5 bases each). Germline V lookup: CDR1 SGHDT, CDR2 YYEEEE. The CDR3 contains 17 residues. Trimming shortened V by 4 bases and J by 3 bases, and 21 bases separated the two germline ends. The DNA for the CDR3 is TGTGCCAGCAGCCTCGAGGGGACCCTCCTCCAGACAGATACGCAGTATTTT. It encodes CASSLEGTLLQTDTQYF.

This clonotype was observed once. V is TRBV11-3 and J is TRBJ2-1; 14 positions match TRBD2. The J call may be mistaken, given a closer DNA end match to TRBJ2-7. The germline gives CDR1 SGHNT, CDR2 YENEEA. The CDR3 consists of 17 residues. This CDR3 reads CASSLGLTSGRVNEQYF. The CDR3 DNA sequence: TGTGCCAGCAGCTTAGGGCTGACTAGCGGGAGGGTAAATGAGCAGTACTTC.

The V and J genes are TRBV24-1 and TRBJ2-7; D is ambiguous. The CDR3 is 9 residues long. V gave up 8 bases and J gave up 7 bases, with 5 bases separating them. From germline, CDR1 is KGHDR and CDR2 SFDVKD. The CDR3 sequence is CATTVEQYF. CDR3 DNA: TGTGCCACCACCGTGGAGCAGTACTTC.

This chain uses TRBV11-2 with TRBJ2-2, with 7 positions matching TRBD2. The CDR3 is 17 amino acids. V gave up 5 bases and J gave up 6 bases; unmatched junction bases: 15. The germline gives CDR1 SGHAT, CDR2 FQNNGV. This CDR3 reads CASSRESPGGHSGELFF. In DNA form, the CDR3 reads TGTGCCAGCAGCAGGGAATCTCCGGGGGGTCATTCCGGGGAGCTGTTTTTT.

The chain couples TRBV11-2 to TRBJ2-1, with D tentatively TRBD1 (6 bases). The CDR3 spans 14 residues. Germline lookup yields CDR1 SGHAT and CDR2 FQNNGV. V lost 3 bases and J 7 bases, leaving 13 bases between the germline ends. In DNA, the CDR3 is TGTGCCAGCAGCTTGGGGGCAGGTAGAAATGAGCAGTTCTTC. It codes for CASSLGAGRNEQFF.

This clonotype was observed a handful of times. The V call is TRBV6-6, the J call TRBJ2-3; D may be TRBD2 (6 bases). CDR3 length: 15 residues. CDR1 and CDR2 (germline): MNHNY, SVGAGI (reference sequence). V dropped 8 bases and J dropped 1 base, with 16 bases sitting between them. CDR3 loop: CASVVGLAGTDTQYF. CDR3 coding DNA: TGTGCCAGCGTCGTCGGTTTAGCGGGCACAGATACGCAGTATTTT.

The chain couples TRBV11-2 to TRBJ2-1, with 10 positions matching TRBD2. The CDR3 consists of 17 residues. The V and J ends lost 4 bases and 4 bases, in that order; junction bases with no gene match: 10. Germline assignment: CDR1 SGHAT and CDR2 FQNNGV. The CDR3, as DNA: TGTGCCAGCAGCTCAACTAGCGGGGCCCCTAAATACAATGAGCAGTTCTTC. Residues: CASSSTSGAPKYNEQFF.

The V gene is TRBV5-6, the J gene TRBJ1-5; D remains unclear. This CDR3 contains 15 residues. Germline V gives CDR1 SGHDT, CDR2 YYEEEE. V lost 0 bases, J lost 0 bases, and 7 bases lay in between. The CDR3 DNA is TGTGCCAGCAGCTTGGGAGGGTTTAGCAATCAGCCCCAGCATTTT. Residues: CASSLGGFSNQPQHF.

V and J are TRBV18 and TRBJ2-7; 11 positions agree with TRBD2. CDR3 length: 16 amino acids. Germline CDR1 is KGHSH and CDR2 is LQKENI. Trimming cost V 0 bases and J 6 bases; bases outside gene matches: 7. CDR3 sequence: CASSPPTVAGGTEQYF. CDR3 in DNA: TGTGCCAGCTCACCACCGACAGTAGCGGGAGGGACCGAGCAGTACTTC.

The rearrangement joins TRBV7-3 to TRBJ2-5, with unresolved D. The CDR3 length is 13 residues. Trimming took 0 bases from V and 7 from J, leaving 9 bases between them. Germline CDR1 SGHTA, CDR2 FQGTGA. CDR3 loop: CASSLTTPGTQYF. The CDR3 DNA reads TGTGCCAGCAGCTTAACGACCCCCGGGACCCAGTACTTC. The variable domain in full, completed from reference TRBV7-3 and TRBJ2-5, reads GAGVSQTPSNKVTEKGKYVELRCDPISGHTALYWYRQSLGQGPEFLIYFQGTGAADDSGLPNDRFFAVRPEGSVSTLKIQRTERGDSAVYLCASSLTTPGTQYFGPGTRLLVL.

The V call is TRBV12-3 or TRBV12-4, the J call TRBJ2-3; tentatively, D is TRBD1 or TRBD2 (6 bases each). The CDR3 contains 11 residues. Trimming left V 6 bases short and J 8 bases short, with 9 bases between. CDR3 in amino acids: CASRKGGTQYF. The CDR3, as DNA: TGTGCCAGCAGGAAGGGGGGTACGCAGTATTTT.

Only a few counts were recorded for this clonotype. The CDR3 loop is CASSQVTGGAIGEQFF. As DNA, the CDR3 is TGCGCCAGCAGCCAGGTAACAGGGGGCGCGATAGGTGAGCAGTTCTTC. The chain links TRBV4-1 to TRBJ2-1; 9 bases are shared with TRBD1. The ends lost 3 bases at V and 9 bases at J; junction bases unmatched: 12. Per germline, CDR1 MGHRA and CDR2 YSYEKL. This CDR3 is 16 amino acids long.

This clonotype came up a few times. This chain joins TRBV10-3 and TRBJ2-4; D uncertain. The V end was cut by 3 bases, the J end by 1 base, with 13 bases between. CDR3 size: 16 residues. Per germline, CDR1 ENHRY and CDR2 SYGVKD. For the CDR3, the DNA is TGTGCCATCAGTGATCGTCAGACAAAGGCCAAAAACATTCAGTACTTC. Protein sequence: CAISDRQTKAKNIQYF.

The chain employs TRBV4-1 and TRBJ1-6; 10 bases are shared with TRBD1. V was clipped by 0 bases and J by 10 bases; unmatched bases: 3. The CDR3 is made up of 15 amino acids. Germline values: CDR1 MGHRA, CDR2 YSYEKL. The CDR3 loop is CASSQEPGQGSPLHF. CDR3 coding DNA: TGCGCCAGCAGCCAAGAGCCGGGACAGGGGTCACCCCTCCACTTT.